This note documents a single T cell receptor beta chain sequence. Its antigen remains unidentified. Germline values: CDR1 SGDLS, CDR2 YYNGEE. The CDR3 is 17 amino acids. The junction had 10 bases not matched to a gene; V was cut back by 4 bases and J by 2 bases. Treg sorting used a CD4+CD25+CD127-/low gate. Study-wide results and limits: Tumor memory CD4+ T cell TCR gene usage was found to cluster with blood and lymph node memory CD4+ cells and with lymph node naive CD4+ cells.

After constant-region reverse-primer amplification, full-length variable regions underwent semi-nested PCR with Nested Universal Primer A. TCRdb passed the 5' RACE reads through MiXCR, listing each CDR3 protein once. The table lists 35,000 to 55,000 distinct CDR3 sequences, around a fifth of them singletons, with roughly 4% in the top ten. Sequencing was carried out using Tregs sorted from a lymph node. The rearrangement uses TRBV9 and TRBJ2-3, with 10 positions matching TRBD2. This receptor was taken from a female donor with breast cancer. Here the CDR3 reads CASSSLTSGLVTDTQYF. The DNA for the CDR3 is TGTGCCAGCAGCTCCCTGACTAGCGGGCTAGTCACAGATACGCAGTATTTT.